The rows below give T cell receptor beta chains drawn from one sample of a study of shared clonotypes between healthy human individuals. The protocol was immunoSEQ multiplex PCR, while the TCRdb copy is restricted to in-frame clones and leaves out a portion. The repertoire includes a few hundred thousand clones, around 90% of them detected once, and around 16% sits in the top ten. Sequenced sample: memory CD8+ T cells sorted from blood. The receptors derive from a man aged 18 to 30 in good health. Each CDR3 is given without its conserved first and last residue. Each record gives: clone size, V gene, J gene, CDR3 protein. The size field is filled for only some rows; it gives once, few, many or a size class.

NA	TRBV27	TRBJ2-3	ASSLTPDRWAVSTDTQY
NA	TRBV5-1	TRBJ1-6	ASSPQGQRSPLH
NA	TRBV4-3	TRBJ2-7	ASSQDRTYYEQY
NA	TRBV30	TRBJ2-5	AWSDRDPISPQWEETQY
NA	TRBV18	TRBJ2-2	ASSPGRIVTGELF
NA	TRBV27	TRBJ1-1	ASSLLGPVNTEAF
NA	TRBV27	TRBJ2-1	ASRRQGMNNEQF
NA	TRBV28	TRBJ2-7	ASSWTGGSYEQY
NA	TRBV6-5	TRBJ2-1	ASSYSPNGLYNEQF
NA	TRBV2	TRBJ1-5	ASSIIQGSNQPQH
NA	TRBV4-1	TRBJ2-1	ASSQEPLAGAHEQF
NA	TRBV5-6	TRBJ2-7	ASRIRGASYEQY
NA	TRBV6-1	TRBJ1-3	ASSDWRGHSGNTIY
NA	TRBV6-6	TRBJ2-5	ASIRGGSQETQY
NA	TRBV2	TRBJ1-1	ASSAWRVNTEAF
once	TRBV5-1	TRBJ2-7	ASSWTSGSTHEQY
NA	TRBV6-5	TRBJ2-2	ASSWTVRTGELF
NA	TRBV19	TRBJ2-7	ASSSRTPHEQY
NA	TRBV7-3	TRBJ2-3	ASDSQRYGTDTQY
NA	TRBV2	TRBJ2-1	ASSTGTEQF
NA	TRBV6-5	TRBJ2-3	ASSYSLAGGPDTQY
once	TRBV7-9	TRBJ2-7	ASSLASSYEQY
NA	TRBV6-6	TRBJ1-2	ASRDGGDYGYT
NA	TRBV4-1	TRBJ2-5	ASSQARVDRGLVETQY
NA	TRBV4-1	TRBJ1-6	ASSQESRGLLAPLH
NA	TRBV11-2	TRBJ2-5	ASSHPGWTSGSQETQY
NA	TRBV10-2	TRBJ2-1	ASSDPAGSSYNEQF
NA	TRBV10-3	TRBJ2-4	AISADGENIQY
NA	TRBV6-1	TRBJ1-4	ASSEAIRGYNEKLF
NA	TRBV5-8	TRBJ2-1	ASPVTGQPYNEQF
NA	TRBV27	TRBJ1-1	ASSFQGEGITEAF
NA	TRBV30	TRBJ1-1	AWSVGLGGNEAF
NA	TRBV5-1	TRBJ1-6	ASSTLPTARGYNSPLH
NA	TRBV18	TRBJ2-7	ASSGTGSSYEQY
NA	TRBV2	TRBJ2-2	ASRPGGDTGELF
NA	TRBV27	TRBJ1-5	ASSSIRPIPGQPQH
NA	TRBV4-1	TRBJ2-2	ASSQEGSTGELF
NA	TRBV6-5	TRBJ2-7	ASSSPGGEQY
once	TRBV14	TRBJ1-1	ASSHGSPIPAF
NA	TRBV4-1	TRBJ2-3	ASSQPSDSRADTQY
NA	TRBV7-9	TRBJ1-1	ASSLDTGVPEAF
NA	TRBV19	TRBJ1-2	ASSSIPGGPYGYT
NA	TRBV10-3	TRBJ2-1	AISERGSYNEQF
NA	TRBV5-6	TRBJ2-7	ASSLGDEQY
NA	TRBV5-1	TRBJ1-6	ASSFETIDSPLH
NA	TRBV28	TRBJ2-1	ASSLGLAGESYNEQF
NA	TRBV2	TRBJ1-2	ASSGRDYGYT
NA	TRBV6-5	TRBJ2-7	ASRIGQGRPYEQY
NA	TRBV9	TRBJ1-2	ASSAQPGQLYGYT
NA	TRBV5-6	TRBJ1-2	ASSLDTGQPYGYT